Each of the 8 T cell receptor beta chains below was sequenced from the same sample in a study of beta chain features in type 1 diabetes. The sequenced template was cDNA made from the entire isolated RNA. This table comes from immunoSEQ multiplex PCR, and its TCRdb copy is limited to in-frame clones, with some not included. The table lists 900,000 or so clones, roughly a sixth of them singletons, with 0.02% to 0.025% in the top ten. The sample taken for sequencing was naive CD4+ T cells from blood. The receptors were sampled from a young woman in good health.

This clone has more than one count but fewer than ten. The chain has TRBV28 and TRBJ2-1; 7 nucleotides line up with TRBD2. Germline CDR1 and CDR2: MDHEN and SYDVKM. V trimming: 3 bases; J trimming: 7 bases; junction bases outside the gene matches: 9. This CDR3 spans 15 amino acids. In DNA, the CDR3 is TGTGCCAGCAGTTTGCGGGAGCAGTATGGAAATGAGCAGTTCTTC. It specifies CASSLREQYGNEQFF. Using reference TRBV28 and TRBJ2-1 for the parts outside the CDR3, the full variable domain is DVKVTQSSRYLVKRTGEKVFLECVQDMDHENMFWYRQDPGLGLRLIYFSYDVKMKEKGDIPEGYSVSREKKERFSLILESASTNQTSMYLCASSLREQYGNEQFFGPGTRLTVL.

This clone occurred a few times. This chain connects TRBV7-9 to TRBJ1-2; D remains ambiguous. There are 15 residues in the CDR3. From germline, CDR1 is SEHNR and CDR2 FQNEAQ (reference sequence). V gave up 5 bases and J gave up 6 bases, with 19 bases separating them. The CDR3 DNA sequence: TGTGCCAGCAGCGAAAAGAGTTCCTGGGTGGATGGCTACACCTTC. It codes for CASSEKSSWVDGYTF. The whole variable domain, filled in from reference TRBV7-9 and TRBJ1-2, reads DTGVSQNPRHKITKRGQNVTFRCDPISEHNRLYWYRQTLGQGPEFLTYFQNEAQLEKSRLLSDRFSAERPKGSFSTLEIQRTEQGDSAMYLCASSEKSSWVDGYTFGSGTRLTVV.

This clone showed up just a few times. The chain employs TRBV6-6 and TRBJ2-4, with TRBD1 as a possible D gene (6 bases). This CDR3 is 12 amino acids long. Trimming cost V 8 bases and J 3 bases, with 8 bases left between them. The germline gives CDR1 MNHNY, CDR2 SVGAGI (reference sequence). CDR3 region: CASPGVKNIQYF. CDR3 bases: TGTGCCAGCCCAGGGGTCAAAAACATTCAGTACTTC.

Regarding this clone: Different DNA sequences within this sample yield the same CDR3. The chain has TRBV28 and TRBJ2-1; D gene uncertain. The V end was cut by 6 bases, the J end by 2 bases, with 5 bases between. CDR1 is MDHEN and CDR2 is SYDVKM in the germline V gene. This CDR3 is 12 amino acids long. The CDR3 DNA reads TGTGCCAGCAGCTCCACCTACAATGAGCAGTTCTTC. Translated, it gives CASSSTYNEQFF.

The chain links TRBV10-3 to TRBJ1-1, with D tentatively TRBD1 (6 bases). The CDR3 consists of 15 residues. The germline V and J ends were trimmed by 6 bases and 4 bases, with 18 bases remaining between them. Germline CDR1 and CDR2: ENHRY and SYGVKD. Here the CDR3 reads CAIRSNLGRGTEAFF. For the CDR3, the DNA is TGTGCCATCAGGTCTAACCTTGGCAGGGGCACTGAAGCTTTCTTT.

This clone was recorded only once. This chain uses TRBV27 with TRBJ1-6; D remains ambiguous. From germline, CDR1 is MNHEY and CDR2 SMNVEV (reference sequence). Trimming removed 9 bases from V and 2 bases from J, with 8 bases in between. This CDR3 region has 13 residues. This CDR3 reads CASSWAYNSPLHF. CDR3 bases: TGTGCCAGTTCTTGGGCCTATAATTCACCCCTCCACTTT.

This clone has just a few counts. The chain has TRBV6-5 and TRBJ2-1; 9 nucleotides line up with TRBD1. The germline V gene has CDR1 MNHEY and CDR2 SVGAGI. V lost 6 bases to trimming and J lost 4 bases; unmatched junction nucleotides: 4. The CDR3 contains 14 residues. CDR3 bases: TGTGCCAGCAGCCCGGGACAGGGTTACAATGAGCAGTTCTTC. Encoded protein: CASSPGQGYNEQFF.

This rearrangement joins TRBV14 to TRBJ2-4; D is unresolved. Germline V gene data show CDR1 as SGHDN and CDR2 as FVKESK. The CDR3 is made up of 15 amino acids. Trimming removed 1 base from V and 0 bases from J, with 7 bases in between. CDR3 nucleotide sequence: TGTGCCAGCAGCCAAGGATTACTAGCCAAAAACATTCAGTACTTC. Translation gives CASSQGLLAKNIQYF.